The 23 T cell receptor beta chains listed next were all sequenced from one sample in a study of early T cells in non-severe SARS-CoV-2 infection. TCRdb fed the 5' RACE reads into MiXCR, producing one record per CDR3 protein. The table includes over 60,000 distinct CDR3 sequences, approximately 14% detected once. Sequenced sample: whole blood. These receptors were obtained from an adult who was a healthcare worker with PCR-confirmed SARS-CoV-2 infection or an uninfected control (not recorded which).

Many counts were recorded for this clonotype. This chain joins TRBV7-6 and TRBJ2-3, with 12 bases identical to TRBD2. This CDR3 comprises 18 residues. With 5 bases clipped from V and 3 bases from J, the junction kept 12 bases outside the gene matches. Germline V CDR1 and CDR2: SGHVS, FNYEAQ. Here the CDR3 DNA reads TGTGCCAGCAGCAGCGCTAGCGGGGGGGACCTAGGTACAGATACGCAGTATTTT. Its protein product is CASSSASGGDLGTDTQYF.

This clonotype was detected ten times or more. The chain carries TRBV19 and TRBJ2-2, with D hard to call. The CDR3 spans 13 residues. V lost 5 bases and J lost 6, with 10 bases in between. CDR1 is LNHDA and CDR2 is SQIVND in the germline V gene (reference sequence). The CDR3 bases are TGTGCCAGTAGTTGGCTCCTTCCCGGGGAGCTGTTTTTT. Translated: CASSWLLPGELFF.

This chain uses TRBV3-1 with TRBJ1-1; D might be TRBD1 (5 bases). V lost 4 bases and J lost 1, with 10 bases in between. The CDR3 covers 14 residues. Germline V gene sequence: CDR1 LGHDT, CDR2 YNNKEL (reference sequence). For the CDR3, the DNA is TGTGCCAGCAGCCTTTCAGGGACGAACACTGAAGCTTTCTTT. It is translated as CASSLSGTNTEAFF.

V gene TRBV5-5 combines with J gene TRBJ2-1; 7 nucleotides match TRBD1. The CDR3 covers 16 residues. Per the germline V gene, CDR1 is SGHKS and CDR2 is YYEKEE (reference sequence). V shed 2 bases and J 6 bases; nucleotides not matched to a gene: 11. As DNA, the CDR3 is TGTGCCAGCAGCTTAGGCTGGCCCTCAGGGGGCAATGAGCAGTTCTTC. The encoded protein is CASSLGWPSGGNEQFF.

This clonotype has only a few counts. A junction boundary mismatches the germline segment, possibly from a read error. The chain employs TRBV5-6 and TRBJ1-2; D is unclear. The CDR3 has 14 residues. CDR1 and CDR2 (germline): SGHDT, YYEEEE. As DNA, the CDR3 is TGTGCCAGCAGGTTGGATCTACAATCTCCTGGCTACACCTTC. It specifies CASRLDLQSPGYTF.

This clonotype turned up a few times. The chain is built from TRBV5-1 and TRBJ1-1; D ambiguous. Trimming took off 0 bases at V and 2 bases at J, with 17 bases between the two ends. Per germline, CDR1 SGHRS and CDR2 YFSETQ. This CDR3 has 17 residues. CDR3 sequence: CASSLVWAGNYNTEAFF. The CDR3 bases are TGCGCCAGCAGCTTGGTATGGGCTGGGAATTATAACACTGAAGCTTTCTTT.

This chain uses TRBV11-3 with TRBJ2-5, with 16 bases aligning to TRBD2. The V segment lost 5 bases and the J segment 2 bases; nucleotides outside the gene matches: 2. There are 16 residues in the CDR3. Germline assignment: CDR1 SGHNT and CDR2 YENEEA. CDR3 in amino acids: CASSQGLAGGQETQYF. CDR3 DNA sequence: TGTGCCAGCAGCCAGGGACTAGCGGGGGGGCAAGAGACCCAGTACTTC.

This clonotype was counted a few times. The CDR3 spells CASSQVGLGQANYGYTF. The DNA for the CDR3 is TGTGCCAGCAGCCAAGTAGGATTGGGCCAAGCTAACTATGGCTACACCTTC. The rearrangement joins TRBV4-2 to TRBJ1-2; D is unresolved. CDR3 length equals 17 residues. V shed 1 base and J shed 0 bases, with 15 bases lying between them. Germline V gene sequence: CDR1 LGHNA, CDR2 YNFKEQ.

The rearrangement uses TRBV7-2 and TRBJ1-3; unclear D gene. Germline V CDR1 and CDR2: SGHTA, FQGNSA. The CDR3 consists of 14 residues. The germline V and J ends were trimmed by 1 base and 2 bases, with 6 bases remaining between them. The CDR3 region is CASSLDGTGNTIYF. The CDR3 DNA reads as TGTGCCAGCAGCTTAGACGGAACTGGAAACACCATATATTTT.

Many counts were recorded for this clonotype. The CDR3 here is CASSWTGGTSTDTQYF. CDR3 nucleotides: TGCGCCAGCAGCTGGACAGGGGGAACTAGCACAGATACGCAGTATTTT. This chain joins TRBV5-1 and TRBJ2-3; 10 bases match TRBD1. This CDR3 is 16 amino acids long. V lost 3 bases to trimming and J lost 0 bases; unmatched junction nucleotides: 4. Germline assignment: CDR1 SGHRS and CDR2 YFSETQ.

This rearrangement joins TRBV7-6 to TRBJ2-7, with 7 nucleotides matching TRBD1. The V and J ends lost 5 bases and 0 bases, in that order; junction bases with no gene match: 10. This CDR3 is 16 amino acids long. In germline, CDR1 is SGHVS, CDR2 FNYEAQ. The CDR3 loop is CASSQGGSPSSYEQYF. Here the CDR3 DNA reads TGTGCCAGCAGCCAAGGGGGCAGCCCCAGCTCCTACGAGCAGTACTTC.

This clonotype was counted only a few times. This sequence joins TRBV20-1 and TRBJ1-1; 7 nucleotides line up with TRBD1. CDR1 and CDR2 from the germline V gene are DFQATT and SNEGSKA (reference sequence). The CDR3 length is 14 residues. Unmatched junction bases numbered 6, after V lost 1 base and J lost 4 bases. CDR3 residues: CSARGAQGGTEAFF. The CDR3 bases are TGCAGTGCTAGAGGGGCCCAGGGGGGCACTGAAGCTTTCTTT.

This clonotype occurred many times. The rearrangement uses TRBV11-2 and TRBJ2-7, with D perhaps given as TRBD1 or TRBD2 (5 bases each). The CDR3 runs to 14 residues. Germline V gene lookup returns CDR1 SGHAT and CDR2 FQNNGV. V dropped 3 bases and J dropped 7 bases, with 16 bases sitting between them. The CDR3 sequence: CASSFGTAEGEQYF. CDR3 DNA sequence: TGTGCCAGCAGCTTCGGCACGGCCGAGGGGGAGCAGTACTTC. Full variable domain (outside the CDR3, taken from reference TRBV11-2 and TRBJ2-7): EAGVAQSPRYKIIEKRQSVAFWCNPISGHATLYWYQQILGQGPKLLIQFQNNGVVDDSQLPKDRFSAERLKGVDSTLKIQPAKLEDSAVYLCASSFGTAEGEQYFGPGTRLTVT.

This clonotype was counted between two and nine times. The chain carries TRBV3-1 and TRBJ1-2; TRBD1 matches at 10 bases. Germline V lookup: CDR1 LGHDT, CDR2 YNNKEL (reference sequence). This CDR3 contains 17 residues. Trimming removed 0 bases from V and 3 bases from J; junction bases left unmatched: 7. The chain's CDR3 is CASSQEGGQGNYYGYTF. CDR3 coding DNA: TGTGCCAGCAGCCAAGAGGGGGGACAGGGGAACTACTATGGCTACACCTTC. Supplemented by reference TRBV3-1 and TRBJ1-2, the full variable domain reads DTAVSQTPKYLVTQMGNDKSIKCEQNLGHDTMYWYKQDSKKFLKIMFSYNNKELIINETVPNRFSPKSPDKAHLNLHINSLELGDSAVYFCASSQEGGQGNYYGYTFGSGTRLTVV.

Only a few counts were recorded for this clonotype. The genes are TRBV6-2 or TRBV6-3 and TRBJ1-2, with D hard to call. The germline V gene encodes CDR1 MNHEY and CDR2 SVGEGT. V gave up 6 bases and J gave up 10 bases, with 18 bases separating them. CDR3 size: 13 residues. CDR3 in amino acids: CASSRSSGGAYTF. For the CDR3, the DNA is TGTGCCAGCAGCCGTTCCTCGGGCGGCGCCTACACCTTC.

The table lists this clonotype with a few counts. The chain carries TRBV7-6 and TRBJ2-2, with D possibly matching TRBD2 (6 bases). Germline values: CDR1 SGHVS, CDR2 FNYEAQ. This CDR3 region has 15 residues. V was pared by 5 bases and J by 3 bases, with 13 bases between. DNA of the CDR3: TGTGCCAGCAGCCGATTGACGGGGGACACCGGGGAGCTGTTTTTT. Amino acid sequence: CASSRLTGDTGELFF.

In this sample, this clonotype turned up many times. The chain employs TRBV29-1 and TRBJ2-7; 8 positions match TRBD2. J lost 1 base, V lost 4 bases, and 3 bases had no gene match. This CDR3 comprises 13 residues. Germline V gene sequence: CDR1 SQVTM, CDR2 ANQGSEA. In DNA, the CDR3 is TGCAGCGTTGCAGCGGGGGCTTCCTACGAGCAGTACTTC. This sequence encodes CSVAAGASYEQYF.

This clonotype occurred many times. The J gene is TRBJ1-2, the V gene TRBV5-4; D unresolved. Germline V CDR1 and CDR2: SGHNT, YYREEE (reference sequence). V gave up 1 base and J gave up 6 bases, with 7 bases separating them. The CDR3 has 12 residues. This CDR3 is CASSLTGHGYTF. In DNA form, the CDR3 reads TGTGCCAGCAGCTTGACCGGGCATGGCTACACCTTC. The complete variable domain, with remaining parts taken from reference TRBV5-4 and TRBJ1-2, reads ETGVTQSPTHLIKTRGQQVTLRCSSQSGHNTVSWYQQALGQGPQFIFQYYREEENGRGNFPPRFSGLQFPNYSSELNVNALELDDSALYLCASSLTGHGYTFGSGTRLTVV.

The chain is built from TRBV12-3 or TRBV12-4 and TRBJ2-7; a possible D gene is TRBD1 (6 bases). The CDR3 covers 14 residues. Trimming took 7 bases from V and 0 from J, leaving 13 bases between them. The CDR3 sequence is CASTQGLSSYEQYF. The CDR3 coding sequence is TGTGCCAGCACCCAGGGGCTAAGCTCCTACGAGCAGTACTTC.

This clonotype occurred many times. This sequence joins TRBV6-5 and TRBJ2-7; the D gene could be TRBD1 or TRBD2 (5 bases each). Germline lookup yields CDR1 MNHEY and CDR2 SVGAGI. This CDR3 has 15 amino acids. V was trimmed by 6 bases and J by 7 bases, leaving 22 bases between them. The CDR3 protein is CASRTGTASRREQYF. DNA for the CDR3: TGTGCCAGCAGAACCGGGACGGCCTCGAGAAGGGAGCAGTACTTC.

J is TRBJ2-2 and V is TRBV20-1; D unclear. The V end lost 3 bases, the J end lost 1 base, and 6 bases lay between the germline ends. The CDR3 spans 13 residues. Germline assignment: CDR1 DFQATT and CDR2 SNEGSKA (reference sequence). The CDR3 DNA reads as TGCAGTGCTAGGGGGAAGAACACCGGGGAGCTGTTTTTT. Protein product: CSARGKNTGELFF.

This clonotype showed up just a few times. This chain joins TRBV9 and TRBJ1-3; unclear D gene. The germline V gene has CDR1 SGDLS and CDR2 YYNGEE. This CDR3 comprises 13 residues. V was trimmed by 2 bases and J by 2 bases, leaving 5 bases between them. The CDR3 spells CASSVQPGNTIYF. CDR3 nucleotide sequence: TGTGCCAGCAGCGTTCAGCCTGGAAACACCATATATTTT.

The chain couples TRBV5-1 to TRBJ1-6, with D perhaps matching TRBD1 (5 bases). The CDR3 totals 15 residues. Trimming took 4 bases from V and 6 from J, leaving 14 bases between them. Germline V gene lookup returns CDR1 SGHRS and CDR2 YFSETQ. CDR3 sequence (DNA): TGCGCCAGCAGCCCCTCAGCTGGGGGTAATTCACCCCTCCACTTT. Translation: CASSPSAGGNSPLHF.